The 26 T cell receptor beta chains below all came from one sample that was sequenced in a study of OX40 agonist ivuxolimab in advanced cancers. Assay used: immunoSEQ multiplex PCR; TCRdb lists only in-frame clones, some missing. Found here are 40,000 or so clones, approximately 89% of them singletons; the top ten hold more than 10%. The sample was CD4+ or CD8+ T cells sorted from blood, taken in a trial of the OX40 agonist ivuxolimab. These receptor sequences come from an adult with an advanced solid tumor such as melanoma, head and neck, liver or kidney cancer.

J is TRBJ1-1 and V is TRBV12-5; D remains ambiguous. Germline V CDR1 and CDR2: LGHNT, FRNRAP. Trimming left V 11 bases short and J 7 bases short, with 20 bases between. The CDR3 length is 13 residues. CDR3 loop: CASSDIYHDEAFF. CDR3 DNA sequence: TGTGCTTCATCGGATATCTACCATGATGAAGCTTTCTTT.

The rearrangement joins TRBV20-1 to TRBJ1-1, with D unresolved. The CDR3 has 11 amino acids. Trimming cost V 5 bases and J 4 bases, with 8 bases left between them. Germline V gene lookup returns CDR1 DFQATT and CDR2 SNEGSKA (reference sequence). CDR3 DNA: TGCAGTGCTCTCGTGAGCACTGAAGCTTTCTTT. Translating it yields CSALVSTEAFF.

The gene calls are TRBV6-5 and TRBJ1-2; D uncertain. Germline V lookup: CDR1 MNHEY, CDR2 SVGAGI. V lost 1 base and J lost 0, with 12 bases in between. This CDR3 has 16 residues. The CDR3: CASSYLSGLANYGYTF. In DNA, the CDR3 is TGTGCCAGCAGTTACTTAAGCGGGCTGGCTAACTATGGCTACACCTTC.

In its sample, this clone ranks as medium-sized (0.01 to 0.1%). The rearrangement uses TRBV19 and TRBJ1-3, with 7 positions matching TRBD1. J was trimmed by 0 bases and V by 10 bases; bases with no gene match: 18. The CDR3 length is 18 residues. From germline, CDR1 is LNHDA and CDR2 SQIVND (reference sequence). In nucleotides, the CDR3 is TGTGCCACCCGACCGCGGGGGGGACAGAACCTCTCTGGAAACACCATATATTTT. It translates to CATRPRGGQNLSGNTIYF.

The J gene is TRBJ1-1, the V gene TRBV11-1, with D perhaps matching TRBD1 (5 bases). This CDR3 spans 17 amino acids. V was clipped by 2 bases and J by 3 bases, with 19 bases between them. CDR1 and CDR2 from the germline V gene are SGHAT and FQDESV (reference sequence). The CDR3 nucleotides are TGTGCCAGCAGCTTATTCAGGTCTCTCGAAGGGGACACTGAAGCTTTCTTT. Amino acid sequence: CASSLFRSLEGDTEAFF.

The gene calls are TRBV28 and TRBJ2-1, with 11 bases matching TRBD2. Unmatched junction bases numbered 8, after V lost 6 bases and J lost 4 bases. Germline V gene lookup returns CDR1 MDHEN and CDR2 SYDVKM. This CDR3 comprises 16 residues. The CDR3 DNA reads TGTGCCAGCAGCCCCTCGACTAGCGGGGCATACAATGAGCAGTTCTTC. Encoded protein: CASSPSTSGAYNEQFF.

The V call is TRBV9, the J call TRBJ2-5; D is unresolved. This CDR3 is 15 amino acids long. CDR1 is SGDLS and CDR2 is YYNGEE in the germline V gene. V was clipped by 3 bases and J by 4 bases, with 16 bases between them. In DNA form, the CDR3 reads TGTGCCAGCAGCGCCGATTGGGGAATGCGAGAGACCCAGTACTTC. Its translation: CASSADWGMRETQYF.

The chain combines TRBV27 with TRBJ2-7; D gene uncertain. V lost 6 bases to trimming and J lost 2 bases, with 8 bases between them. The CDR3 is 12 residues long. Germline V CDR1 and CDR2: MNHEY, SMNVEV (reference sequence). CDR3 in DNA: TGTGCCAGCAGCCCGGACCCCTACGAGCAGTACTTC. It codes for CASSPDPYEQYF.

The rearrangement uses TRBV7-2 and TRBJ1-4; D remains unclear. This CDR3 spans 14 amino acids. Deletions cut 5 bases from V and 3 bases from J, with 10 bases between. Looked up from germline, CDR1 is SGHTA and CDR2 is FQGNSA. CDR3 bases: TGTGCCAGCAGCCTGACTTGGGCTAATGAAAAACTGTTTTTT. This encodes CASSLTWANEKLFF.

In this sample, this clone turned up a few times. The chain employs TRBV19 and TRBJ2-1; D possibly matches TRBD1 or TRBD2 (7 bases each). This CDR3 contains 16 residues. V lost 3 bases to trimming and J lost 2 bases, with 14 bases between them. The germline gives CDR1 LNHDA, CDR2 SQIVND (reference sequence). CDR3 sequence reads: CASSIGRGRTYNEQFF. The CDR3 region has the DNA TGTGCCAGTAGTATTGGGAGGGGGCGGACCTACAATGAGCAGTTCTTC.

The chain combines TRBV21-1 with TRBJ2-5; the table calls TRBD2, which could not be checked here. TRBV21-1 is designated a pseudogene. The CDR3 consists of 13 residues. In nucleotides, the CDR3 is TGTGCCAGCACCGGAGGGAAGGTAGAGACCCAGTACTTC. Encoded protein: CASTGGKVETQYF.

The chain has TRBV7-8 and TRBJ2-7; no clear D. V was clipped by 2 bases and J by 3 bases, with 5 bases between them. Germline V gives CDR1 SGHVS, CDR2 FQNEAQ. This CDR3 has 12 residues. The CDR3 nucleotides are TGTGCCAGCAGCTTACCTAGCTACGAGCAGTACTTC. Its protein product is CASSLPSYEQYF.

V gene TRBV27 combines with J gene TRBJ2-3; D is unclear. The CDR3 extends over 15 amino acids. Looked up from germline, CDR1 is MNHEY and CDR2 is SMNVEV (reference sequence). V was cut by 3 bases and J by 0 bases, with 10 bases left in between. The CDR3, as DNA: TGTGCCAGCAGTTTCTCGACCGCTAGCACAGATACGCAGTATTTT. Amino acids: CASSFSTASTDTQYF.

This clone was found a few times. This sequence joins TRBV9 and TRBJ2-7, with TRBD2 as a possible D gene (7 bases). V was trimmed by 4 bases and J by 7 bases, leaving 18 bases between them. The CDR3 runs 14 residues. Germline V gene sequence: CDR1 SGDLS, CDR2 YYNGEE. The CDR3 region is CASSPWAGAHEQYF. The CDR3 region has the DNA TGTGCCAGCAGCCCTTGGGCGGGGGCCCATGAGCAGTACTTC.

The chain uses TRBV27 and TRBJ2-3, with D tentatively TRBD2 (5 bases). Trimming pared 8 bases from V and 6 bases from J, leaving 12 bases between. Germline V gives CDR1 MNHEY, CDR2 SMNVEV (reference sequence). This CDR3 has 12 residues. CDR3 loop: CASARGPDTQYF. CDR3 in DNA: TGTGCCAGCGCCCGCGGGCCGGATACGCAGTATTTT.

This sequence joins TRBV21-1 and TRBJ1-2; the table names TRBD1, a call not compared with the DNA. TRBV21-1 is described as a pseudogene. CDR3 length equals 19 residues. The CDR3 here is CASSNKEFDRAFPNYGYTF. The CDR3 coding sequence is TGTGCCAGCAGCAACAAGGAATTCGACAGGGCCTTTCCCAACTATGGCTACACCTTC.

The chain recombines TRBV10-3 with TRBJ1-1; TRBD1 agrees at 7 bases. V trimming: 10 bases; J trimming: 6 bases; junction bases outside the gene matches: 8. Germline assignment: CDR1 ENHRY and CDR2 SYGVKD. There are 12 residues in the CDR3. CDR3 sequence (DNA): TGTGCCAGCTCGGGACAGTTCCCTGAAGCTTTCTTT. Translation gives CASSGQFPEAFF.

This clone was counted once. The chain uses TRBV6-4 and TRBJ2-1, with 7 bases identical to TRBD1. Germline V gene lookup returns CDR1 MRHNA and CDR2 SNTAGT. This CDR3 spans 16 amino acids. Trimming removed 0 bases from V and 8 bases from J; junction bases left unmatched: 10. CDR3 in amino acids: CASSDSAGGYLDEQFF. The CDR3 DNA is TGTGCCAGCAGTGACTCGGCAGGGGGTTATTTGGATGAGCAGTTCTTC.

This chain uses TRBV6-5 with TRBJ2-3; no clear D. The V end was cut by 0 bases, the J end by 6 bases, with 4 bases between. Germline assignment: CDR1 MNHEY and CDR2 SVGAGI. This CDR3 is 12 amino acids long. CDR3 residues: CASSYSMDTQYF. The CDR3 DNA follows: TGTGCCAGCAGTTACTCGATGGATACGCAGTATTTT.

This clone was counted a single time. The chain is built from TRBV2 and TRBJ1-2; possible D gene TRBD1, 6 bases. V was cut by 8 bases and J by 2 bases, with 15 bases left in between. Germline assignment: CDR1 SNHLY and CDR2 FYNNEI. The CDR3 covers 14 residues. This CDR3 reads CASGGGGLNYGYTF. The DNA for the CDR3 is TGTGCCAGCGGCGGAGGGGGGTTAAACTATGGCTACACCTTC. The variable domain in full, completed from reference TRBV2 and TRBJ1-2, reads EPEVTQTPSHQVTQMGQEVILRCVPISNHLYFYWYRQILGQKVEFLVSFYNNEISEKSEIFDDQFSVERPDGSNFTLKIRSTKLEDSAMYFCASGGGGLNYGYTFGSGTRLTVV.

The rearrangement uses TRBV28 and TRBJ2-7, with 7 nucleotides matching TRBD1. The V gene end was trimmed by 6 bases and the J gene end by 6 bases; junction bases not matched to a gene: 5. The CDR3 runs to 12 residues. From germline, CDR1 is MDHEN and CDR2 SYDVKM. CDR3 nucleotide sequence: TGTGCCAGCAGGATAGAGGGGGCCGAGCAGTACTTC. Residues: CASRIEGAEQYF.

The CDR3 nucleotides read TGTGCCAGCTCCCTCCCCTCTGGCGGGGGCCTCAGCCCCAAACAACTGTTCTTC. This gives the protein CASSLPSGGGLSPKQLFF. This chain links TRBV18 with TRBJ2-1, with a weak D call TRBD2 (7 bases). From germline, CDR1 is KGHSH and CDR2 LQKENI. The V and J ends lost 6 bases and 15 bases respectively, with 36 bases between them. The CDR3 loop spans 18 amino acids.

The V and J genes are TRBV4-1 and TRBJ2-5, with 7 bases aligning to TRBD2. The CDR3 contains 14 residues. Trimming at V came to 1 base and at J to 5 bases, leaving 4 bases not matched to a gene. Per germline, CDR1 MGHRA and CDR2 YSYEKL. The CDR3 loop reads CASSQGQGGETQYF. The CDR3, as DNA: TGCGCCAGCAGCCAAGGTCAGGGAGGGGAGACCCAGTACTTC.

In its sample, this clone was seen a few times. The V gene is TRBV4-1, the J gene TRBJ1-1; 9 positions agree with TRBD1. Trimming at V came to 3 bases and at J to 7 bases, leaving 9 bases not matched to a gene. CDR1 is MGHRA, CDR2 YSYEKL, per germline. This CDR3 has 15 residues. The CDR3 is CASSQRDRAVGEAFF. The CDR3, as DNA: TGCGCCAGCAGCCAGCGGGACAGGGCGGTTGGTGAAGCTTTCTTT.

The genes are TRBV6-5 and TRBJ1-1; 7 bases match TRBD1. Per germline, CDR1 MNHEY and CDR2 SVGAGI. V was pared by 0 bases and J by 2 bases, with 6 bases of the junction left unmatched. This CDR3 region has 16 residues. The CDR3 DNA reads TGTGCCAGCAGTTACTCTGGGACAGCCTTTAACACTGAAGCTTTCTTT. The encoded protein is CASSYSGTAFNTEAFF.

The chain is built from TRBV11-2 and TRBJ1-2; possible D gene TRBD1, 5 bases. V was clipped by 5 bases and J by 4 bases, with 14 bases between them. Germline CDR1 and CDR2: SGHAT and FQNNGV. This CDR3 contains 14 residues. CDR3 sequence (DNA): TGTGCCAGCAGCCCGCGAGGGGACCCCTATGGCTACACCTTC. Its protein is CASSPRGDPYGYTF.